These 13 T cell receptor beta chains were sequenced from one sample in a study of blood T cell repertoires in COVID-19. The assay was immunoSEQ multiplex PCR, and TCRdb's table has in-frame clones only and misses some. The sample consists of about half a million clones, approximately 85% of them appearing once. The source material was peripheral blood. The receptors were sampled from a human donor in a cohort sampled during active COVID-19.

This sequence joins TRBV5-8 and TRBJ1-4; no definite D call. V shed 5 bases and J shed 17 bases, with 16 bases lying between them. The CDR3 is 11 amino acids. CDR1 and CDR2 (germline): SGHTS, YDEGEE. DNA of the CDR3: TGTGCCAGCAGTTACCGGGAGGCAGGATTTTTT. Translation: CASSYREAGFF.

The chain joins TRBV7-9 to TRBJ2-1, with 12 nucleotides matching TRBD2. The V and J ends lost 4 bases and 3 bases, in that order; junction bases with no gene match: 13. CDR3 length: 19 residues. CDR1 is SEHNR, CDR2 FQNEAQ, per germline (reference sequence). Here the CDR3 DNA reads TGTGCCAGCAGCTCTACTAGCGGGAGGTTCGGGGGGATCTACAATGAGCAGTTCTTC. Encoded protein: CASSSTSGRFGGIYNEQFF. The complete variable domain, with remaining parts taken from reference TRBV7-9 and TRBJ2-1, reads DTGVSQNPRHKITKRGQNVTFRCDPISEHNRLYWYRQTLGQGPEFLTYFQNEAQLEKSRLLSDRFSAERPKGSFSTLEIQRTEQGDSAMYLCASSSTSGRFGGIYNEQFFGPGTRLTVL.

The chain has TRBV30 and TRBJ1-5; D is uncertain. Germline lookup yields CDR1 GTSNPN and CDR2 SVGIG (reference sequence). V was clipped by 1 base and J by 9 bases, with 10 bases between them. There are 12 residues in the CDR3. In DNA, the CDR3 is TGTGCCTGGAGTGCCCGTTCGGGGCCCCAGCATTTT. It codes for CAWSARSGPQHF.

This clone has a count of ten or more. J is TRBJ1-2 and V is TRBV28, with D possibly TRBD1 on 6 matching bases. Trimming stripped 3 bases from V and 8 bases from J, with 13 bases between. Per germline, CDR1 MDHEN and CDR2 SYDVKM. The CDR3 covers 13 residues. The chain's CDR3 is CASSFSGGGGYTF. The CDR3 DNA is TGTGCCAGCAGTTTCTCGGGGGGCGGAGGCTACACCTTC.

V usage is TRBV11-2 and J usage is TRBJ2-2; D perhaps matches TRBD1 (5 bases). The CDR3 consists of 14 residues. Germline assignment: CDR1 SGHAT and CDR2 FQNNGV. Between the trimmed V and J ends, which lost 0 bases and 4 bases, there was a span of 6 bases. CDR3 protein: CASSLDRVTGELFF. For the CDR3, the DNA is TGTGCCAGCAGCTTAGACAGGGTCACCGGGGAGCTGTTTTTT. Full variable domain (rest looked up from reference TRBV11-2 and TRBJ2-2): EAGVAQSPRYKIIEKRQSVAFWCNPISGHATLYWYQQILGQGPKLLIQFQNNGVVDDSQLPKDRFSAERLKGVDSTLKIQPAKLEDSAVYLCASSLDRVTGELFFGEGSRLTVL.

This chain joins TRBV6-4 and TRBJ2-2; perhaps TRBD2 as D (5 bases). The CDR3 runs to 15 residues. Looked up from germline, CDR1 is MRHNA and CDR2 is SNTAGT. With 6 bases removed from V and 3 bases from J, the gap between germline ends came to 14 bases. CDR3 sequence (DNA): TGTGCCAGCAGGGAAACTAGATCCCACACCGGGGAGCTGTTTTTT. Translating it yields CASRETRSHTGELFF.

V gene TRBV30 combines with J gene TRBJ1-3, with a weak D call TRBD1 (6 bases). CDR1 GTSNPN and CDR2 SVGIG come from the germline V gene (reference sequence). CDR3 length: 16 residues. Deletions cut 2 bases from V and 2 bases from J, with 16 bases between. CDR3 protein: CAWSTRRQAPGNTIYF. DNA for the CDR3: TGTGCCTGGAGTACCCGTAGACAGGCACCTGGAAACACCATATATTTT.

This chain connects TRBV6-5 to TRBJ2-7; D gene unclear. The V gene lost 4 bases and the J gene lost 6 bases, with 16 bases spanning the gap. Germline CDR1 and CDR2: MNHEY and SVGAGI. The CDR3 spans 14 residues. This chain's CDR3 is CASSLDPVRGEQYF. As DNA, the CDR3 is TGTGCCAGCAGTTTAGACCCTGTAAGAGGCGAGCAGTACTTC.

The V call is TRBV30, the J call TRBJ2-7, with TRBD2 matching over 9 bases. Germline CDR1 GTSNPN, CDR2 SVGIG (reference sequence). The CDR3 loop spans 13 amino acids. After removal of 4 bases from V and 3 bases from J, the junction contained 4 bases not matched to a gene. This CDR3 is CAWIRREGYEQYF. In DNA, the CDR3 is TGTGCCTGGATACGGCGGGAGGGCTACGAGCAGTACTTC.

This chain connects TRBV7-6 to TRBJ2-7; 10 bases align to TRBD2. CDR1 SGHVS and CDR2 FNYEAQ come from the germline V gene. V was pared by 2 bases and J by 5 bases, with 6 bases of the junction left unmatched. CDR3 size: 15 residues. The CDR3 loop reads CASSLLAGVRNEQYF. CDR3 DNA sequence: TGTGCCAGCAGCTTACTAGCGGGAGTAAGGAACGAGCAGTACTTC.

The chain recombines TRBV6-5 with TRBJ1-1; 9 nucleotides line up with TRBD1. V lost 5 bases to trimming and J lost 1 base; unmatched junction nucleotides: 5. The CDR3 spans 15 residues. Germline V gene sequence: CDR1 MNHEY, CDR2 SVGAGI. The CDR3: CASSLPGQGNTEAFF. CDR3 bases: TGTGCCAGCAGTCTGCCGGGACAGGGGAACACTGAAGCTTTCTTT.

The chain couples TRBV20-1 to TRBJ2-2, with 8 bases that match TRBD2. V was clipped by 3 bases and J by 4 bases; unmatched bases: 10. The CDR3 has 16 residues. Germline loops: CDR1 DFQATT, CDR2 SNEGSKA (reference sequence). CDR3 bases: TGCAGTGCTAGTGCCGGGACTAGTCCTGTCACCGGGGAGCTGTTTTTT. This gives the protein CSASAGTSPVTGELFF.

The chain recombines TRBV7-3 with TRBJ2-7; 8 nucleotides match TRBD1. The CDR3 totals 13 residues. V trimming: 5 bases; J trimming: 5 bases; junction bases outside the gene matches: 5. CDR1 is SGHTA and CDR2 is FQGTGA in the germline V gene. CDR3 sequence: CASSQGAGHEQYF. CDR3 in DNA: TGTGCCAGCAGCCAGGGGGCGGGCCACGAGCAGTACTTC.